The 29 T cell receptor beta chains listed next were all sequenced from one sample in a study of T cell repertoires in cytomegalovirus infection. TCRdb recomputed calls from the reads with MiXCR, one row per CDR3 protein. The sample yields fewer than 350,000 distinct CDR3 sequences, roughly 16% seen once. Input material: PBMCs. The source of these receptors is a human donor in good health (CMV status not recorded). Some clones in this sample may be carry-over from other donors' samples.

At least ten counts were recorded for this clonotype. The chain recombines TRBV4-2 with TRBJ2-7; 7 bases agree with TRBD2. The CDR3 has 15 residues. With 1 base clipped from V and 1 base from J, the junction kept 4 bases outside the gene matches. Germline V gives CDR1 LGHNA, CDR2 YNFKEQ. The CDR3 DNA sequence: TGTGCCAGCAGCCAAGTAAGCGGGGTATCCTACGAGCAGTACTTC. It specifies CASSQVSGVSYEQYF.

The genes are TRBV10-3 and TRBJ1-5, with D perhaps TRBD1 (5 bases). This CDR3 spans 15 amino acids. The germline CDR1 and CDR2 sequences are ENHRY and SYGVKD. Deletions cut 0 bases from V and 7 bases from J, with 13 bases between. The CDR3 reads CAISESTIRGQPQHF. CDR3 bases: TGTGCCATCAGTGAGTCCACCATCCGGGGGCAGCCCCAGCATTTT.

A few counts support this clonotype. This chain's CDR3 is CASSPWTIQETQYF. The CDR3 bases are TGTGCCAGCTCACCCTGGACTATCCAAGAGACCCAGTACTTC. This chain joins TRBV18 and TRBJ2-5, with D perhaps matching TRBD2 (6 bases). The length of the CDR3 is 14 residues. The V end lost 3 bases, the J end lost 1 base, and 9 bases lay between the germline ends. Germline CDR1 reads KGHSH; CDR2 reads LQKENI.

This clonotype was found many times. V gene TRBV12-3 or TRBV12-4 combines with J gene TRBJ1-1, with D maybe TRBD1 (5 bases). The CDR3 is made up of 14 amino acids. V was cut by 3 bases and J by 7 bases, with 15 bases left in between. The CDR3 DNA reads as TGTGCCAGCAGTTTTGAGGAGGGGCGGGATGAAGCTTTCTTT. It is translated as CASSFEEGRDEAFF.

Here the CDR3 reads CASSFSESPGDEQFF. For the CDR3, the DNA is TGTGCCAGCAGTTTTTCGGAGTCCCCGGGGGATGAGCAGTTCTTC. The V call is TRBV12-3 or TRBV12-4, the J call TRBJ2-1; maybe TRBD2 (6 bases). CDR3 length: 15 residues. Trimming took off 3 bases at V and 8 bases at J, with 17 bases between the two ends.

The CDR3: CASIGGRNSPLHF. The CDR3 DNA follows: TGTGCCAGCATTGGAGGGCGGAATTCACCCCTCCACTTT. The chain combines TRBV2 with TRBJ1-6, with D hard to call. CDR3 length: 13 residues. The germline V gene has CDR1 SNHLY and CDR2 FYNNEI. The V end was cut by 7 bases, the J end by 7 bases, with 11 bases between.

Ten or more counts support this clonotype. At one end, the junction sequence differs from germline, possibly due to a read error. This chain connects TRBV7-7 to TRBJ2-3, with 8 positions matching TRBD2. The CDR3 has 16 amino acids. From germline, CDR1 is SSHAT and CDR2 FNYEAQ (reference sequence). CDR3 loop: CASSRNPGLVSDTQYF. The CDR3 coding sequence is TGTGCTAGCAGCCGTAATCCGGGACTAGTATCAGATACGCAGTATTTT.

This clonotype has ten or more counts. The rearrangement links TRBV7-6 to TRBJ2-2, with D perhaps matching TRBD1 (6 bases). V was pared by 1 base and J by 1 base, with 7 bases between. Germline assignment: CDR1 SGHVS and CDR2 FNYEAQ. The CDR3 length is 15 residues. CDR3 loop: CASSLGDKNTGELFF. In nucleotides, the CDR3 is TGTGCCAGCAGCTTAGGGGACAAGAACACCGGGGAGCTGTTTTTT.

In its sample, this clonotype was seen many times. V usage is TRBV5-1 and J usage is TRBJ2-3; the D is unclear. The ends were cut back, 3 bases at V and 0 bases at J, with 11 bases in the middle. From germline, CDR1 is SGHRS and CDR2 YFSETQ. The CDR3 runs 15 residues. The CDR3 region is CASSSGFTSTDTQYF. The CDR3 DNA sequence: TGCGCCAGCAGCTCAGGCTTTACTAGCACAGATACGCAGTATTTT.

The rearrangement joins TRBV11-2 to TRBJ2-5; D is unresolved. V lost 1 base to trimming and J lost 5 bases, with 14 bases between them. CDR3 length equals 15 residues. Germline assignment: CDR1 SGHAT and CDR2 FQNNGV. CDR3 amino acids: CASSLGRGSGETQYF. CDR3 bases: TGTGCCAGCAGCTTAGGTCGTGGGTCGGGCGAGACCCAGTACTTC.

This clonotype was observed a few times. The chain carries TRBV20-1 and TRBJ1-4; 7 bases agree with TRBD1. This CDR3 spans 16 amino acids. Germline V CDR1 and CDR2: DFQATT, SNEGSKA (reference sequence). Losses at the gene ends were 3 bases for V and 2 bases for J; bases not matched to a gene: 9. The CDR3 DNA follows: TGCAGTGCTAGTTCTCGACAGGGATCCACTAATGAAAAACTGTTTTTT. It specifies CSASSRQGSTNEKLFF.

In its sample, this clonotype was seen a few times. The CDR3 DNA is TGTGCCAGCCCCCCCCCCCGGGGAACGTACGAGCAGTACTTC. It specifies CASPPPRGTYEQYF. The chain has TRBV7-4 and TRBJ2-7; D perhaps matches TRBD2 (5 bases). The V and J ends lost 8 bases and 4 bases respectively, with 18 bases between them. The germline gives CDR1 SGHVT, CDR2 SQSDAQ. The length of the CDR3 is 14 residues.

This clonotype was found many times. This chain connects TRBV7-2 to TRBJ1-5; no firm D call. Germline V gene lookup returns CDR1 SGHTA and CDR2 FQGNSA. This CDR3 is built from 15 residues. V lost 4 bases, J lost 4 bases, and 14 bases lay in between. The CDR3 loop is CASSSRLTSNQPQHF. The DNA for the CDR3 is TGTGCCAGCAGCTCGCGACTGACAAGTAATCAGCCCCAGCATTTT.

The J gene is TRBJ1-5, the V gene TRBV2, with unresolved D. CDR3 size: 14 residues. Germline loops: CDR1 SNHLY, CDR2 FYNNEI. V was trimmed by 3 bases and J by 5 bases, leaving 11 bases between them. CDR3 sequence: CASSDFGSYQPQHF. In DNA, the CDR3 is TGTGCCAGCAGTGACTTTGGGAGCTATCAGCCCCAGCATTTT.

This clonotype was recorded many times. The chain couples TRBV7-2 to TRBJ1-2; no clear D gene. The germline V gene encodes CDR1 SGHTA and CDR2 FQGNSA. V gave up 0 bases and J gave up 5 bases, with 10 bases separating them. The CDR3 covers 14 residues. CDR3 sequence reads: CASSLAQPGYGYTF. For the CDR3, the DNA is TGTGCCAGCAGCTTAGCTCAGCCGGGATATGGCTACACCTTC. Drawing the rest from reference TRBV7-2 and TRBJ1-2, the complete variable domain is GAGVSQSPSNKVTEKGKDVELRCDPISGHTALYWYRQSLGQGLEFLIYFQGNSAPDKSGLPSDRFSAERTGGSVSTLTIQRTQQEDSAVYLCASSLAQPGYGYTFGSGTRLTVV.

This clonotype was counted ten times or more. This chain joins TRBV7-2 and TRBJ1-2; the D is unclear. Trimming removed 1 base at V and 1 base at J, with 13 bases between. The CDR3 is made up of 16 amino acids. Germline loops: CDR1 SGHTA, CDR2 FQGNSA. The CDR3 spells CASSLEGRALNYGYTF. The CDR3 nucleotides are TGTGCCAGCAGCTTAGAAGGTCGGGCACTTAACTATGGCTACACCTTC.

The gene calls are TRBV20-1 and TRBJ2-7; D is unclear. This CDR3 comprises 12 residues. Germline V gene sequence: CDR1 DFQATT, CDR2 SNEGSKA (reference sequence). V lost 4 bases and J 0 bases, leaving 7 bases between the germline ends. CDR3 region: CSAILSSYEQYF. CDR3 in DNA: TGCAGTGCTATCCTGAGCTCCTACGAGCAGTACTTC.

V and J are TRBV6-5 and TRBJ1-2; 11 bases agree with TRBD1. The CDR3 contains 17 residues. V was clipped by 0 bases and J by 8 bases; unmatched bases: 11. CDR1 and CDR2 (germline): MNHEY, SVGAGI. For the CDR3, the DNA is TGTGCCAGCAGTTACTCGAGCCCAGGACAGGGGGCGGGGGGCTACACCTTC. This translates into CASSYSSPGQGAGGYTF.

The chain links TRBV7-2 to TRBJ2-3; the match to TRBD2 covers 9 bases. This CDR3 has 16 residues. With V trimmed by 5 bases and J by 6 bases, 12 bases remained unmatched. CDR1 is SGHTA and CDR2 is FQGNSA in the germline V gene. The CDR3 DNA reads TGTGCCAGCAGCCCCCGCGGCGGGGGGGCCCCCGATACGCAGTATTTT. Its protein product is CASSPRGGGAPDTQYF.

This clonotype was seen at least ten times. V is TRBV19 and J is TRBJ2-2; maybe TRBD1 (6 bases). Germline assignment: CDR1 LNHDA and CDR2 SQIVND (reference sequence). Trimming stripped 6 bases from V and 0 bases from J, with 17 bases between. There are 17 residues in the CDR3. The CDR3: CASSRTGNDANTGELFF. CDR3 in DNA: TGTGCCAGTAGCAGAACAGGGAACGACGCGAACACCGGGGAGCTGTTTTTT.

The rearrangement uses TRBV20-1 and TRBJ2-5; D is perhaps TRBD2 (6 bases). Germline assignment: CDR1 DFQATT and CDR2 SNEGSKA (reference sequence). CDR3 length: 11 residues. The V and J ends lost 8 bases and 4 bases respectively, with 11 bases between them. The DNA of the CDR3 is TGCAGTTCAGGGACTCTAGAGACCCAGTACTTC. This gives the protein CSSGTLETQYF.

Ten or more counts support this clonotype. The chain recombines TRBV6-2 or TRBV6-3 with TRBJ2-7; tentatively, D is TRBD1 or TRBD2 (5 bases each). Germline CDR1 MNHEY, CDR2 SVGEGT. This CDR3 comprises 15 residues. Trimming removed 7 bases from V and 0 bases from J, with 16 bases in between. As DNA, the CDR3 is TGTGCCAGCACCTCGGAAGGGGAGAGCTCCTACGAGCAGTACTTC. Encoded protein: CASTSEGESSYEQYF.

This clonotype was recorded at least ten times. V usage is TRBV2 and J usage is TRBJ2-7; 8 bases fit TRBD1. The CDR3 extends over 15 amino acids. CDR1 and CDR2 (germline): SNHLY, FYNNEI. The ends lost 2 bases at V and 4 bases at J; junction bases unmatched: 7. The CDR3: CASSEIGQGSYEQYF. The CDR3 DNA reads as TGTGCCAGCAGTGAAATCGGACAGGGCTCGTACGAGCAGTACTTC.

This clonotype showed up just a few times. The chain joins TRBV28 to TRBJ2-5, with a tentative D call TRBD2 (6 bases). The CDR3 has 16 residues. V shed 1 base and J shed 5 bases, with 17 bases lying between them. The germline V gene has CDR1 MDHEN and CDR2 SYDVKM. This CDR3 is CASSLFARRGGETQYF. The CDR3 DNA reads TGTGCCAGCAGTTTATTCGCAAGGCGGGGCGGGGAGACCCAGTACTTC.

This clonotype has only a few counts. This chain uses TRBV11-2 with TRBJ2-7; D unresolved. Germline values: CDR1 SGHAT, CDR2 FQNNGV. V lost 5 bases and J lost 2, with 16 bases in between. The CDR3 covers 15 residues. The CDR3: CASSVKYQNPYEQYF. CDR3 coding DNA: TGTGCCAGCAGCGTTAAATATCAGAACCCCTACGAGCAGTACTTC.

This clonotype was picked up many times. The rearrangement uses TRBV6-2 or TRBV6-3 and TRBJ2-3; the D gene could be TRBD1 or TRBD2 (5 bases each). Per germline, CDR1 MNHEY and CDR2 SVGEGT. Trimming shortened V by 6 bases and J by 2 bases, and 15 bases separated the two germline ends. The CDR3 has 15 amino acids. In DNA form, the CDR3 reads TGTGCCAGCAGGCCCCCGGGACGGGACACAGATACGCAGTATTTT. Translation gives CASRPPGRDTDTQYF.

This chain uses TRBV27 with TRBJ1-6; possible D gene TRBD1, 5 bases. CDR1 is MNHEY, CDR2 SMNVEV, per germline (reference sequence). The CDR3 has 15 residues. V shed 3 bases and J shed 11 bases, with 17 bases lying between them. Written as DNA, the CDR3 is TGTGCCAGCAGTTTCTCCCGGGGTCAAGGGGCACCCCTCCACTTT. Amino acids: CASSFSRGQGAPLHF.

CDR3 in amino acids: CASSIQGVVYEQYF. The CDR3, as DNA: TGTGCCAGTAGTATCCAGGGGGTTGTCTACGAGCAGTACTTC. V is TRBV19 and J is TRBJ2-7; 7 bases map to TRBD1. Germline loops: CDR1 LNHDA, CDR2 SQIVND (reference sequence). This CDR3 spans 14 amino acids. V shed 3 bases and J 3 bases; nucleotides not matched to a gene: 5.

In its sample, this clonotype was seen a few times. The V gene is TRBV20-1, the J gene TRBJ1-3, with D possibly TRBD1 on 6 matching bases. In germline, CDR1 is DFQATT, CDR2 SNEGSKA (reference sequence). Trimming cost V 6 bases and J 3 bases, with 12 bases left between them. This CDR3 has 13 residues. DNA of the CDR3: TGCAGTGCCGGGGACAACCTTGGAAACACCATATATTTT. Amino acid sequence: CSAGDNLGNTIYF.